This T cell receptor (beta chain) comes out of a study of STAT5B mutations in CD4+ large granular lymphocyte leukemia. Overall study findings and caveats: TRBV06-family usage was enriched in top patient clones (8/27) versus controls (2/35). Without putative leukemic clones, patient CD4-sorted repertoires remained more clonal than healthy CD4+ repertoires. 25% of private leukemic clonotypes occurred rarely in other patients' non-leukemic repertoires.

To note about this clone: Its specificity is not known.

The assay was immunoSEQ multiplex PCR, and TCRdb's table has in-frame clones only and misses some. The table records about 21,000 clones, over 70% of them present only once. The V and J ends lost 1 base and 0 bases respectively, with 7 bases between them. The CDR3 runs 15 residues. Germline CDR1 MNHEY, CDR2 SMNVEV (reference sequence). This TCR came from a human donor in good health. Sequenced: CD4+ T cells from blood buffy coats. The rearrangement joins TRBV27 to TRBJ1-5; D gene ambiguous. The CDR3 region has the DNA TGTGCCAGCAGTTTATTTAGAAATAGCAATCAGCCCCAGCATTTT. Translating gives CASSLFRNSNQPQHF.